This T cell receptor beta chain was documented in a study of T cells expressing NK-cell markers. Study in general: Each TCR beta repertoire originated in sorted T cells that were CD3+CD56+NKG2C+, CD3+CD56+NKG2C- or CD3+CD56-NKG2C+. The eight sequenced donors comprised seven who were HCMV-seropositive and one who was seronegative.

The authors generated TCR beta cDNA through 5'RACE template switching with UMIs. For each CDR3 protein, TCRdb gives one entry from its re-call of the 5' RACE reads, without DNA. Recorded for this sample: approximately 420,000 distinct CDR3 sequences. Whole-study findings and limits: Also leading the CD3+CD56-NKG2C+ fraction in a handful of donors were these clonotypes.

The CDR3 totals 14 residues. CDR1 is SGHVS, CDR2 FQNEAQ, per germline. Of note for this clonotype: Its target is unknown.

This receptor was taken from a woman aged 45 to 65 in good health. This rearrangement joins TRBV7-8 to TRBJ1-4. The sequencing input was blood T cells: a sorted CD56 or NKG2C T cell subset, CD4+ or CD8+ T cells, or bulk PBMC T cells (not recorded which). The CDR3 region is CASSLGGMGEKLFF. The entire variable domain, with the rest obtained from reference TRBV7-8 and TRBJ1-4, is as follows: GAGVSQSPRYKVAKRGQDVALRCDPISGHVSLFWYQQALGQGPEFLTYFQNEAQLDKSGLPSDRFFAERPEGSVSTLKIQRTQQEDSAVYLCASSLGGMGEKLFFGSGTQLSVL.